Presented here are 29 T cell receptor beta chains from one specimen sequenced in a study of STAT5B mutations in CD4+ large granular lymphocyte leukemia. Profiled with immunoSEQ multiplex PCR; TCRdb holds only in-frame clones, not every one. Of about 45,000 clones listed, 86% are singletons. Sequenced material: CD4+ T cells from blood buffy coats. Source of these receptors: a human donor in good health.

The chain uses TRBV14 and TRBJ2-7, with D maybe TRBD1 (6 bases). The V end was cut by 0 bases, the J end by 6 bases, with 12 bases between. From germline, CDR1 is SGHDN and CDR2 FVKESK. This CDR3 has 14 amino acids. CDR3 sequence reads: CASSQEGTRGEQYF. The CDR3 coding sequence is TGTGCCAGCAGCCAAGAAGGGACCAGGGGCGAGCAGTACTTC.

The rearrangement joins TRBV25-1 to TRBJ1-1, with 9 bases matching TRBD1. The V segment lost 4 bases and the J segment 6 bases; nucleotides outside the gene matches: 6. This CDR3 comprises 14 residues. CDR1 and CDR2 from the germline V gene are MGHDK and SYGVNS. The CDR3 loop is CASSGQGVTAEAFF. Here the CDR3 DNA reads TGTGCCAGCAGTGGACAGGGGGTTACGGCTGAAGCTTTCTTT. The full variable domain, completed using reference TRBV25-1 and TRBJ1-1, is EADIYQTPRYLVIGTGKKITLECSQTMGHDKMYWYQQDPGMELHLIHYSYGVNSTEKGDLSSESTVSRIRTEHFPLTLESARPSHTSQYLCASSGQGVTAEAFFGQGTRLTVV.

The chain carries TRBV9 and TRBJ1-2; tentative D call: TRBD1 (6 bases). CDR1 and CDR2 from the germline V gene are SGDLS and YYNGEE. This CDR3 region has 15 residues. The germline V and J ends were trimmed by 0 bases and 4 bases, with 13 bases remaining between them. DNA for the CDR3: TGTGCCAGCAGCGTAGAAACAGGGCCAGGCTATGGCTACACCTTC. Residues: CASSVETGPGYGYTF.

The chain recombines TRBV30 with TRBJ2-5; a possible D gene is TRBD2 (5 bases). Germline V gene data show CDR1 as GTSNPN and CDR2 as SVGIG (reference sequence). The V end was cut by 3 bases, the J end by 5 bases, with 10 bases between. CDR3 size: 12 residues. CDR3 in DNA: TGTGCCTGGAGGCCGGGAATGGAGACCCAGTACTTC. Residues: CAWRPGMETQYF.

The V call is TRBV30, the J call TRBJ2-3, with TRBD2 matching over 11 bases. Germline CDR1 GTSNPN, CDR2 SVGIG (reference sequence). This CDR3 spans 15 amino acids. Trimming removed 3 bases from V and 2 bases from J; junction bases left unmatched: 4. The CDR3 protein is CAWSPGLAVTDTQYF. The CDR3 region has the DNA TGTGCCTGGAGCCCGGGACTAGCGGTCACAGATACGCAGTATTTT. Full variable domain (missing parts from reference TRBV30 and TRBJ2-3): SQTIHQWPATLVQPVGSPLSLECTVEGTSNPNLYWYRQAAGRGLQLLFYSVGIGQISSEVPQNLSASRPQDRQFILSSKKLLLSDSGFYLCAWSPGLAVTDTQYFGPGTRLTVL.

The chain couples TRBV27 to TRBJ2-5; D could derive from TRBD1 or TRBD2 (5 bases each). Trimming left V 4 bases short and J 4 bases short, with 19 bases between. Per germline, CDR1 MNHEY and CDR2 SMNVEV (reference sequence). The CDR3 loop spans 16 amino acids. CDR3 bases: TGTGCCAGCAGTTCTAGGGCAGGGTTGGGACGAGAGACCCAGTACTTC. Translation: CASSSRAGLGRETQYF.

This sequence joins TRBV5-4 and TRBJ2-1, with D perhaps matching TRBD2 (5 bases). Germline V gives CDR1 SGHNT, CDR2 YYREEE (reference sequence). This CDR3 contains 15 residues. Trimming left V 1 base short and J 7 bases short, with 15 bases between. CDR3 nucleotides: TGTGCCAGCAGCTTGAGTAGCGTTAGTAGGAATGAGCAGTTCTTC. Its translation: CASSLSSVSRNEQFF.

This clone was seen more than once but under ten times. The CDR3 DNA reads as TGTGCCAGTAGTCCGTCAGGGACAGGACGGAACTATGGCTACACCTTC. It specifies CASSPSGTGRNYGYTF. The rearrangement uses TRBV19 and TRBJ1-2, with 8 bases aligning to TRBD1. J gave up 2 bases and V 5 bases, and 10 bases lay outside the gene matches. This CDR3 is 16 amino acids long. Germline values: CDR1 LNHDA, CDR2 SQIVND (reference sequence). Drawing the rest from reference TRBV19 and TRBJ1-2, the complete variable domain is DGGITQSPKYLFRKEGQNVTLSCEQNLNHDAMYWYRQDPGQGLRLIYYSQIVNDFQKGDIAEGYSVSREKKESFPLTVTSAQKNPTAFYLCASSPSGTGRNYGYTFGSGTRLTVV.

A note on this clone: A read error may explain this, as a much larger clone is one base away. The gene calls are TRBV28 and TRBJ2-7, with 11 bases matching TRBD2. The germline CDR1 and CDR2 sequences are MDHEN and SYDVKM. The CDR3 spans 15 residues. J lost 0 bases, V lost 5 bases, and 3 bases had no gene match. CDR3: CASSPTSGGSYEQYF. DNA of the CDR3: TGTGCCAGCAGTCCTACTAGCGGGGGCTCCTACGAGCAGTACTTC.

This sequence joins TRBV7-9 and TRBJ2-3; a possible D gene is TRBD2 (5 bases). The CDR3 covers 15 residues. From germline, CDR1 is SEHNR and CDR2 FQNEAQ (reference sequence). V lost 5 bases to trimming and J lost 0 bases, with 12 bases between them. The CDR3 protein is CASSPRGLSTDTQYF. The CDR3 nucleotides read TGTGCCAGCAGCCCCCGCGGGCTCAGCACAGATACGCAGTATTTT.

The chain employs TRBV18 and TRBJ1-2, with D uncertain. There are 14 residues in the CDR3. Per germline, CDR1 KGHSH and CDR2 LQKENI. The V end was cut by 2 bases, the J end by 0 bases, with 7 bases between. CDR3 in amino acids: CASSPTAANYGYTF. As DNA, the CDR3 is TGTGCCAGCTCACCAACGGCGGCTAACTATGGCTACACCTTC.

The chain recombines TRBV2 with TRBJ1-3; no firm D call. The CDR3 has 15 amino acids. Per the germline V gene, CDR1 is SNHLY and CDR2 is FYNNEI. The V end was cut by 4 bases, the J end by 0 bases, with 10 bases between. The CDR3 sequence is CASSVGVRSGNTIYF. In DNA form, the CDR3 reads TGTGCCAGCAGTGTTGGGGTTCGCTCTGGAAACACCATATATTTT.

The rearrangement links TRBV6-4 to TRBJ2-1; D possibly uses TRBD1 or TRBD2 (5 bases each). Germline V gene data show CDR1 as MRHNA and CDR2 as SNTAGT. CDR3 length equals 14 residues. V lost 4 bases and J lost 0, with 7 bases in between. CDR3 DNA: TGTGCCAGCAGTGGGGGGAGCTCCTACAATGAGCAGTTCTTC. Translated, it gives CASSGGSSYNEQFF.

The genes are TRBV28 and TRBJ2-7; TRBD2 matches 8 bases. Trimming took 6 bases from V and 2 from J; bases not matched to a gene: 3. Germline values: CDR1 MDHEN, CDR2 SYDVKM. CDR3 length: 13 residues. The CDR3 nucleotides are TGTGCCAGCAGGTTAGCGGGAACCTACGAGCAGTACTTC. Protein sequence: CASRLAGTYEQYF.

This sequence joins TRBV7-2 and TRBJ2-7, with TRBD2 matching over 15 bases. The CDR3 is 18 amino acids. The junction had 6 bases not matched to a gene; V was cut back by 2 bases and J by 1 base. Germline CDR1 and CDR2: SGHTA and FQGNSA. The DNA for the CDR3 is TGTGCCAGCAGCTTATCGGGACTAGCGGGAGGACTTTCCTACGAGCAGTACTTC. Translated: CASSLSGLAGGLSYEQYF.

The chain's CDR3 is CSYRHNYDEQYF. The DNA of the CDR3 is TGCAGCTACAGACACAACTACGACGAGCAGTACTTC. The chain joins TRBV29-1 to TRBJ2-7; no clear D gene. Germline lookup yields CDR1 SQVTM and CDR2 ANQGSEA. This CDR3 spans 12 amino acids. V was pared by 8 bases and J by 5 bases, with 16 bases between.

The genes are TRBV6-6 and TRBJ2-1, with 7 bases fitting TRBD2. Trimming took 8 bases from V and 3 from J; bases not matched to a gene: 13. The CDR3 has 16 amino acids. Germline V gene sequence: CDR1 MNHNY, CDR2 SVGAGI (reference sequence). The CDR3 loop reads CASGDYGRVGYNEQFF. The DNA of the CDR3 is TGTGCCAGCGGGGACTATGGCAGGGTGGGCTACAATGAGCAGTTCTTC.

The gene calls are TRBV4-1 and TRBJ2-7; 9 bases fit TRBD2. The J segment lost 6 bases and the V segment lost 4 bases, leaving 7 bases of the junction unmatched. Per the germline V gene, CDR1 is MGHRA and CDR2 is YSYEKL. The CDR3 consists of 14 residues. The CDR3 loop reads CASSLVAGDLEQYF. CDR3 DNA: TGCGCCAGCAGCCTAGTAGCGGGAGATCTCGAGCAGTACTTC.

This sequence joins TRBV28 and TRBJ2-7; D not resolved. Trimming removed 5 bases at V and 4 bases at J, with 6 bases between. Germline-derived CDR1 and CDR2 are MDHEN and SYDVKM. The CDR3 spans 11 residues. Written as DNA, the CDR3 is TGTGCCAGCAGTGGCAATTACGAGCAGTACTTC. Protein sequence: CASSGNYEQYF.

The CDR3 coding sequence is TGTGCCAGCAGTTTAGAAGCCCTCTACGAGCAGTACTTC. Its protein product is CASSLEALYEQYF. The rearrangement uses TRBV28 and TRBJ2-7; D unclear. V was shortened by 2 bases and J by 3 bases, with 8 bases between the two germline ends. The CDR3 covers 13 residues. The germline gives CDR1 MDHEN, CDR2 SYDVKM.

This clone has only a few counts. The chain has TRBV7-6 and TRBJ1-2, with 9 nucleotides matching TRBD1. J was trimmed by 6 bases and V by 5 bases; bases with no gene match: 13. Germline-derived CDR1 and CDR2 are SGHVS and FNYEAQ. The length of the CDR3 is 16 residues. The CDR3 DNA reads TGTGCCAGCAGCCGAGCACAAACCGGGACAGGGAATGGCTACACCTTC. Its protein is CASSRAQTGTGNGYTF.

The chain has TRBV5-1 and TRBJ2-5; D could derive from TRBD1 or TRBD2 (6 bases each). The V gene lost 0 bases and the J gene lost 5 bases, with 8 bases spanning the gap. CDR1 is SGHRS and CDR2 is YFSETQ in the germline V gene. CDR3 length: 13 amino acids. The CDR3 sequence: CASSLGGGETQYF. The CDR3 nucleotides read TGCGCCAGCAGCTTGGGAGGGGGGGAGACCCAGTACTTC.

The chain is built from TRBV11-2 and TRBJ1-1; D gene ambiguous. The CDR3 is made up of 17 amino acids. Trimming removed 0 bases at V and 6 bases at J, with 20 bases between. The germline CDR1 and CDR2 sequences are SGHAT and FQNNGV. The CDR3 nucleotides read TGTGCCAGCAGCTTAGATAGGAGTCAGATGGGTCGTCCTGAAGCTTTCTTT. It specifies CASSLDRSQMGRPEAFF. Supplemented by reference TRBV11-2 and TRBJ1-1, the full variable domain reads EAGVAQSPRYKIIEKRQSVAFWCNPISGHATLYWYQQILGQGPKLLIQFQNNGVVDDSQLPKDRFSAERLKGVDSTLKIQPAKLEDSAVYLCASSLDRSQMGRPEAFFGQGTRLTVV.

This clone has only a few counts. The chain employs TRBV19 and TRBJ2-7; unclear D gene. The CDR3 consists of 13 residues. The germline gives CDR1 LNHDA, CDR2 SQIVND (reference sequence). Trimming removed 0 bases at V and 4 bases at J, with 7 bases between. Here the CDR3 DNA reads TGTGCCAGTAGTATAGAGGGCGGTTACGAGCAGTACTTC. Residues: CASSIEGGYEQYF.

CDR3 nucleotide sequence: TGTGCCAGCAGCCCCTTTCAGGGACAGGGTGAAAAACTGTTTTTT. It encodes CASSPFQGQGEKLFF. The chain couples TRBV7-6 to TRBJ1-4; 9 nucleotides agree with TRBD1. V trimming: 5 bases; J trimming: 7 bases; junction bases outside the gene matches: 8. The CDR3 runs 15 residues. Germline V gene sequence: CDR1 SGHVS, CDR2 FNYEAQ.

V usage is TRBV18 and J usage is TRBJ1-2, with no clear D. This CDR3 is built from 11 residues. The germline gives CDR1 KGHSH, CDR2 LQKENI. V was shortened by 3 bases and J by 8 bases, with 7 bases between the two germline ends. CDR3 region: CASSPKDGYTF. The CDR3 region has the DNA TGTGCCAGCTCACCCAAGGACGGCTACACCTTC.

There are a few counts of this clone. The chain uses TRBV14 and TRBJ1-1; D is perhaps TRBD1 (5 bases). V lost 1 base and J lost 1, with 13 bases in between. This CDR3 has 16 residues. The germline V gene has CDR1 SGHDN and CDR2 FVKESK. The DNA of the CDR3 is TGTGCCAGCAGCCAAGGTAAGGGACGGAAGAACACTGAAGCTTTCTTT. Its translation is CASSQGKGRKNTEAFF.

The J gene is TRBJ1-2, the V gene TRBV10-3, with a possible D match to TRBD1 (5 bases). Trimming stripped 6 bases from V and 8 bases from J, with 16 bases between. The germline CDR1 and CDR2 sequences are ENHRY and SYGVKD. This CDR3 is 13 amino acids long. The CDR3 spells CAIRAQGVWGYTF. CDR3 bases: TGTGCCATCAGAGCCCAGGGAGTATGGGGCTACACCTTC.

The rearrangement links TRBV4-1 to TRBJ1-2; 8 positions match TRBD1. The V gene's germline CDR1 is MGHRA and CDR2 YSYEKL. The trim removed 1 base at V and 8 bases at J, leaving 15 bases unmatched. This CDR3 is 17 amino acids long. In DNA, the CDR3 is TGCGCCAGCAGCCAAGGAGGGGCAGGGGGCATTAATAACGGCTACACCTTC. Protein: CASSQGGAGGINNGYTF.